Sequencing of this T cell receptor beta chain was carried out in a study of cytomegalovirus exposure and HLA in healthy donors. Broader study findings: Later analysis identified a missense DCLRE1C variant that was linked to TCR beta V- and J-gene trimming. The listing of 150 or so TCR beta chains classed them as cytomegalovirus-associated. Rates of TCR association differed by HLA locus in a later analysis, with DRB1 highest and HLA-C lowest.

Deletions cut 3 bases from V and 5 bases from J, with 11 bases between. The CDR3 sequence is 13 residues long. Looked up from germline, CDR1 is SGHKS and CDR2 is YYEKEE (reference sequence). Comment on this clone: The target antigen is unknown.

The primer mix had 60 Vbeta and 13 Jbeta primers. Using immunoSEQ multiplex PCR, the repertoire was profiled, and TCRdb retains in-frame clones only, with some absent. The data show 140,000 to 150,000 clones, 78% seen once. The chain combines TRBV5-5 with TRBJ2-5; D might be TRBD1 (5 bases). This TCR came from a female donor in good health and CMV-seronegative. Material: PBMCs. Here the CDR3 reads CASSYTGWETQYF. Written as DNA, the CDR3 is TGTGCCAGCAGCTACACAGGTTGGGAGACCCAGTACTTC.